The 10 T cell receptor beta chains in this list originate from one sample, sequenced in a study of OX40 agonist ivuxolimab in advanced cancers. Produced via immunoSEQ multiplex PCR; TCRdb's table is partial and in-frame only. The table shows tens of thousands of clones, with more than 85% occurring only once. The source was CD4+ or CD8+ T cells sorted from blood, collected in a trial of the OX40 agonist ivuxolimab. These receptors were collected from an adult with an advanced solid tumor such as melanoma, head and neck, liver or kidney cancer.

This chain connects TRBV9 to TRBJ2-1; the match to TRBD2 covers 10 bases. This CDR3 is built from 15 residues. Germline trimming cut 3 bases from V and 4 bases from J; bases unmatched to any gene: 4. Germline V gene sequence: CDR1 SGDLS, CDR2 YYNGEE. The DNA of the CDR3 is TGTGCCAGCAGCGCGACTAGCGGGTTTTACAATGAGCAGTTCTTC. Residues: CASSATSGFYNEQFF.

This chain uses TRBV4-3 with TRBJ1-6; TRBD1 matches 8 bases. The CDR3 consists of 15 residues. Germline values: CDR1 LGHNA, CDR2 YSLEER. V trimming: 1 base; J trimming: 10 bases; junction bases outside the gene matches: 6. Here the CDR3 reads CASSQGTGKGSPLHF. In DNA, the CDR3 is TGCGCCAGCAGCCAAGGGACAGGGAAGGGGTCACCCCTCCACTTT.

The chain couples TRBV4-1 to TRBJ2-3; 9 positions agree with TRBD2. The CDR3 runs to 15 residues. The trim removed 6 bases at V and 3 bases at J, leaving 7 bases unmatched. The germline CDR1 and CDR2 sequences are MGHRA and YSYEKL. The CDR3 protein is CASRRAGGETDTQYF. In DNA, the CDR3 is TGCGCCAGCAGAAGAGCGGGAGGAGAGACAGATACGCAGTATTTT.

The chain employs TRBV28 and TRBJ2-7; D may correspond to TRBD1 or TRBD2 (7 bases each). The V and J ends lost 1 base and 7 bases respectively, with 11 bases between them. The CDR3 is 13 amino acids. Germline CDR1 MDHEN, CDR2 SYDVKM. The CDR3 coding sequence is TGTGCCAGCAGTTTATCAGGGGGGGGAGAGCAGTACTTC. Encoded protein: CASSLSGGGEQYF.

The J gene is TRBJ1-3, the V gene TRBV6-6; D gene ambiguous. The germline CDR1 and CDR2 sequences are MNHNY and SVGAGI (reference sequence). The CDR3 length is 15 residues. V lost 6 bases to trimming and J lost 2 bases, with 14 bases between them. The chain's CDR3 is CASSLPEWTGNTIYF. CDR3 DNA sequence: TGTGCCAGCAGCCTTCCGGAGTGGACTGGAAACACCATATATTTT.

A remark on this clone: A junction end diverges from the germline sequence, so it may reflect a read error. The chain has TRBV7-2 and TRBJ2-3; 7 nucleotides agree with TRBD2. CDR3 size: 18 residues. Per the germline V gene, CDR1 is SGHTA and CDR2 is FQGNSA. This CDR3 reads CASSSSVWEGPRTDTQYF. The CDR3 bases are TGTGCCAGCAGCTCTAGCGTGTGGGAGGGCCCCCGCACCGATACGCAGTATTTT.

The rearrangement links TRBV15 to TRBJ1-1, with TRBD1 identical over 7 bases. The V and J ends lost 4 bases and 1 base, in that order; junction bases with no gene match: 3. CDR3 length: 14 residues. Germline CDR1 and CDR2: LNHNV and YYDKDF (reference sequence). For the CDR3, the DNA is TGTGCCACCAGCACACACAGGGGGAACACTGAAGCTTTCTTT. Encoded protein: CATSTHRGNTEAFF.

In its sample, this clone was seen a few times. The chain links TRBV28 to TRBJ1-5, with unresolved D. CDR1 and CDR2 from the germline V gene are MDHEN and SYDVKM. The CDR3 has 12 amino acids. Trimming took off 5 bases at V and 8 bases at J, with 10 bases between the two ends. The CDR3 nucleotides are TGTGCCAGCAGTGTGACCCCGGAGCCCCAGCATTTT. Amino acids: CASSVTPEPQHF.

This chain uses TRBV27 with TRBJ1-2; 7 nucleotides line up with TRBD1. V was pared by 2 bases and J by 1 base, with 13 bases of the junction left unmatched. This CDR3 is built from 18 residues. Germline lookup yields CDR1 MNHEY and CDR2 SMNVEV (reference sequence). The CDR3 region is CASSLRGSRDRFNYGYTF. The CDR3 DNA is TGTGCCAGCAGTTTAAGGGGTAGTCGGGACAGATTTAACTATGGCTACACCTTC.

The chain has TRBV4-1 and TRBJ2-7, with D possibly being TRBD2 (6 bases). V gave up 1 base and J gave up 2 bases, with 9 bases separating them. CDR3 length: 14 residues. Germline V lookup: CDR1 MGHRA, CDR2 YSYEKL. The CDR3 spells CASSQVGGTYEQYF. The CDR3 DNA sequence: TGCGCCAGCAGCCAAGTCGGGGGAACCTACGAGCAGTACTTC.